These 21 T cell receptor beta chains were sequenced from one sample in a study of blood T cell repertoires in COVID-19. Generated by immunoSEQ multiplex PCR, the TCRdb table keeps only in-frame clones and is missing some. The repertoire consists of roughly 190,000 clones, with roughly 84% occurring once and the leading ten covering approximately 5.6%. The specimen sequenced was peripheral blood. The receptor source for this set is a woman aged 40 to 49 who had recovered from COVID-19.

On this clone itself: The sample carries other DNA sequences with the same CDR3. The rearrangement joins TRBV6-5 to TRBJ1-1; D not resolved. This CDR3 is built from 14 residues. Trimming cost V 3 bases and J 1 base, with 9 bases left between them. Germline CDR1 and CDR2: MNHEY and SVGAGI. CDR3 in DNA: TGTGCCAGCAGTTATTTGGCAGGGAACACTGAAGCTTTCTTT. Amino acids: CASSYLAGNTEAFF.

This sequence joins TRBV11-3 and TRBJ2-7, with 10 bases matching TRBD1. CDR1 is SGHNT and CDR2 is YENEEA in the germline V gene. This CDR3 spans 14 amino acids. V shed 4 bases, J shed 3 bases, and the junction held 3 bases outside the gene matches. CDR3 bases: TGTGCCAGCAGCTCCGGGGACAGGGGCTACGAGCAGTACTTC. Translating gives CASSSGDRGYEQYF.

This clone was detected only once. J is TRBJ1-2 and V is TRBV19; 7 bases fit TRBD1. J lost 1 base, V lost 6 bases, and 8 bases had no gene match. Looked up from germline, CDR1 is LNHDA and CDR2 is SQIVND (reference sequence). The CDR3 sequence is 15 residues long. This CDR3 reads CASRETGTVNYGYTF. The CDR3 DNA follows: TGTGCCAGTAGAGAAACCGGGACAGTTAACTATGGCTACACCTTC.

V and J are TRBV24-1 and TRBJ2-6; tentative D call: TRBD2 (6 bases). This CDR3 has 16 amino acids. CDR1 and CDR2 (germline): KGHDR, SFDVKD. The V end lost 3 bases, the J end lost 4 bases, and 12 bases lay between the germline ends. The CDR3 is CATSDGDAGGANVLTF. Written as DNA, the CDR3 is TGTGCCACCAGTGATGGGGACGCGGGAGGGGCCAACGTCCTGACTTTC.

The V gene is TRBV5-1, the J gene TRBJ2-5, with 7 bases aligning to TRBD2. The CDR3 loop spans 16 amino acids. Germline-derived CDR1 and CDR2 are SGHRS and YFSETQ. J was trimmed by 1 base and V by 3 bases; bases with no gene match: 9. The CDR3 nucleotides read TGCGCCAGCAGCTCGGCGATGTGGGGGGGCCAAGAGACCCAGTACTTC. Residues: CASSSAMWGGQETQYF.

The CDR3 DNA is TGTGCCAGCAGCGGATCCGGGGGATCCTATGGCTACACCTTC. This encodes CASSGSGGSYGYTF. The rearrangement joins TRBV9 to TRBJ1-2, with a possible D match to TRBD1 (5 bases). Per the germline V gene, CDR1 is SGDLS and CDR2 is YYNGEE. V was cut by 3 bases and J by 4 bases, with 13 bases left in between. The CDR3 has 14 residues.

The J gene is TRBJ1-1, the V gene TRBV5-1, with TRBD1 matching 10 bases. V shed 5 bases and J 2 bases; nucleotides not matched to a gene: 12. Germline CDR1 is SGHRS and CDR2 is YFSETQ. The CDR3 contains 17 residues. CDR3 residues: CASRLDRGRYVNTEAFF. CDR3 coding DNA: TGCGCCAGCAGACTAGACAGGGGGCGGTATGTCAACACTGAAGCTTTCTTT.

This rearrangement joins TRBV3-1 (or the pseudogene TRBV3-2) to TRBJ1-1, with D tentatively TRBD1 (5 bases). Trimming removed 1 base at V and 10 bases at J, with 7 bases between. From germline, CDR1 is LGHDT and CDR2 YNNKEL (reference sequence). The CDR3 is 11 residues long. The DNA for the CDR3 is TGTGCCAGCAGCCAAGGAAGGGGAGCTTTCTTT. It encodes CASSQGRGAFF.

This rearrangement joins TRBV5-6 to TRBJ1-2, with D hard to call. Germline loops: CDR1 SGHDT, CDR2 YYEEEE. The V and J ends lost 8 bases and 1 base respectively, with 12 bases between them. The CDR3 spans 13 residues. The CDR3 spells CARLFGCNYGYTF. The DNA for the CDR3 is TGTGCCAGGCTATTCGGGTGTAACTATGGCTACACCTTC.

The chain has TRBV28 and TRBJ1-1; D is ambiguous. Trimming cost V 3 bases and J 4 bases, with 12 bases left between them. Germline CDR1 MDHEN, CDR2 SYDVKM. This CDR3 has 14 amino acids. In nucleotides, the CDR3 is TGTGCCAGCAGTTTGGAGATCCGAGGCACTGAAGCTTTCTTT. It yields the protein CASSLEIRGTEAFF.

The chain joins TRBV7-9 to TRBJ1-3, with 8 bases fitting TRBD1. CDR1 SEHNR and CDR2 FQNEAQ come from the germline V gene (reference sequence). The length of the CDR3 is 16 residues. Unmatched junction bases numbered 6, after V lost 3 bases and J lost 2 bases. CDR3 in amino acids: CASSFTDRGTGNTIYF. In DNA, the CDR3 is TGTGCCAGCAGCTTTACCGACAGGGGCACTGGAAACACCATATATTTT.

This clone has only one observation. J is TRBJ1-6 and V is TRBV7-3; the match to TRBD1 covers 8 bases. The germline V gene has CDR1 SGHTA and CDR2 FQGTGA. V gave up 6 bases and J gave up 6 bases; unmatched junction bases: 7. This CDR3 region has 15 residues. Written as DNA, the CDR3 is TGTGCCAGCAGGATGACAGGGGCGCCTAATTCACCCCTCCACTTT. As protein: CASRMTGAPNSPLHF.

J is TRBJ2-1 and V is TRBV6-5, with TRBD1 as a possible D gene (6 bases). The germline V gene has CDR1 MNHEY and CDR2 SVGAGI. Trimming shortened V by 6 bases and J by 3 bases, and 15 bases separated the two germline ends. The CDR3 consists of 15 residues. The CDR3 nucleotides read TGTGCCAGCAGCACCACAAGGGACATCTACAATGAGCAGTTCTTC. It codes for CASSTTRDIYNEQFF.

This clone was picked up one time. This chain joins TRBV29-1 and TRBJ2-1, with TRBD1 identical over 9 bases. Germline V gives CDR1 SQVTM, CDR2 ANQGSEA. V lost 2 bases, J lost 8 bases, and 10 bases stayed unmatched. CDR3 length: 15 residues. The CDR3 region has the DNA TGCAGCGTTGAAAAACCGGGACAGGGAATTGATGAGCAGTTCTTC. Translation gives CSVEKPGQGIDEQFF.

As DNA, the CDR3 is TGTGCCAGCGGACTGTGGAACACTGAAGCTTTCTTT. Translation gives CASGLWNTEAFF. The gene calls are TRBV12-3 or TRBV12-4 and TRBJ1-1; D remains unclear. This CDR3 comprises 12 residues. Trimming left V 8 bases short and J 1 base short, with 8 bases between.

This sequence joins TRBV5-1 and TRBJ2-1; D gene unclear. V shed 0 bases and J shed 4 bases, with 11 bases lying between them. Germline CDR1 reads SGHRS; CDR2 reads YFSETQ. This CDR3 contains 15 residues. The chain's CDR3 is CASSLVQAIYNEQFF. Written as DNA, the CDR3 is TGCGCCAGCAGCTTGGTTCAGGCGATATACAATGAGCAGTTCTTC.

V gene TRBV4-1 combines with J gene TRBJ2-1, with 8 bases aligning to TRBD2. CDR1 is MGHRA and CDR2 is YSYEKL in the germline V gene. V trimming: 4 bases; J trimming: 5 bases; junction bases outside the gene matches: 7. This CDR3 is 15 amino acids long. The CDR3 loop reads CASSRSGDGDNEQFF. Here the CDR3 DNA reads TGCGCCAGCAGCCGTAGCGGGGATGGGGACAATGAGCAGTTCTTC.

The CDR3 DNA reads as TGTGCCAGCAGGGGAGGGAATTATTCACCCCTCCACTTT. The encoded protein is CASRGGNYSPLHF. V usage is TRBV27 and J usage is TRBJ1-6; D uncertain. The V end lost 6 bases, the J end lost 8 bases, and 11 bases lay between the germline ends. There are 13 residues in the CDR3. Looked up from germline, CDR1 is MNHEY and CDR2 is SMNVEV (reference sequence).

The chain is built from TRBV19 and TRBJ2-1; a possible D gene is TRBD1 (5 bases). Trimming cost V 5 bases and J 0 bases, with 11 bases left between them. The germline V gene has CDR1 LNHDA and CDR2 SQIVND (reference sequence). CDR3 length: 15 residues. The CDR3 loop is CASSVGQGSYNEQFF. The CDR3 DNA sequence: TGTGCCAGTAGTGTTGGTCAGGGCTCCTACAATGAGCAGTTCTTC.

The CDR3 loop reads CSVGIAGGPTDTQYF. In nucleotides, the CDR3 is TGCAGCGTTGGGATAGCGGGAGGGCCAACAGATACGCAGTATTTT. V usage is TRBV29-1 and J usage is TRBJ2-3; 11 bases are shared with TRBD2. This CDR3 contains 15 residues. V lost 4 bases to trimming and J lost 3 bases; unmatched junction nucleotides: 6. Germline V gene sequence: CDR1 SQVTM, CDR2 ANQGSEA.

The gene calls are TRBV7-9 and TRBJ1-2; 8 bases are a match to TRBD1. Unmatched junction bases numbered 10, after V lost 5 bases and J lost 8 bases. This CDR3 is 14 amino acids long. Germline CDR1 SEHNR, CDR2 FQNEAQ (reference sequence). CDR3 bases: TGTGCCAGCAGCCAGAGGGGGACAGGAGGCGGCTACACCTTC. Protein product: CASSQRGTGGGYTF.